The subject of this entry is one T cell receptor beta chain. The target antigen is unknown. This sample is drawn from a study of OX40 agonist ivuxolimab in advanced cancers. Study details: An anti-OX40 (CD134) antibody with agonistic activity, ivuxolimab, was administered to patients. Males comprised 75% to 90% of the group, whose mean age was about 60 years (range about 20 to 90).

Exclusion of a patient followed from autoimmune disease history or systemic immunosuppression. CDR3 length equals 15 residues. The V end was cut by 0 bases, the J end by 2 bases, with 11 bases between. Germline values: CDR1 SGHRS, CDR2 YFSETQ. The method was immunoSEQ multiplex PCR; TCRdb's version includes in-frame clones alone and lacks a portion of them. Of some 69,000 clones detected, about four fifths appear once; the ten largest clones hold roughly 2.4%. Whole-study findings and limits: Expanded clones were, on average, more numerous in CD8+ T cells than in CD4+.

The chain carries TRBV5-1 and TRBJ2-5, with D possibly being TRBD1 or TRBD2 (5 bases each). The sequence was obtained from an adult with an advanced solid tumor such as melanoma, head and neck, liver or kidney cancer. The source material was CD4+ or CD8+ T cells sorted from blood, sampled in a trial of the OX40 agonist ivuxolimab. In DNA form, the CDR3 reads TGCGCCAGCAGCTTGGGAGGGGTTGGGCAAGAGACCCAGTACTTC. It is translated as CASSLGGVGQETQYF.